This T cell receptor beta chain came from a study of cytomegalovirus exposure and HLA in healthy donors. Libraries were prepared by immunoSEQ multiplex PCR; TCRdb keeps only in-frame clonotypes and omits some of them. The sample lists 150,000 to 200,000 clones; around four fifths were seen once. About this clone itself: Its antigen is as yet unknown.

From the roughly 110-subject validation cohort, which was separate from the approximately 700-subject first cohort, the donors were drawn. The junction had 4 bases not matched to a gene; V was cut back by 2 bases and J by 9 bases. CDR3 length: 14 amino acids. Germline V CDR1 and CDR2: KGHSH, LQKENI. Overall study results and limits: First-cohort TCR clusters tended to co-occur in the approximately 120 validation repertoires, a later analysis found.

The origin of this receptor is a man aged 25 to 45 in good health and CMV-seropositive. The sequenced sample consisted of PBMCs. V is TRBV18 and J is TRBJ1-6, with 7 bases matching TRBD1. The chain's CDR3 is CASSPAGGLSPLHF. CDR3 nucleotide sequence: TGTGCCAGCTCACCAGCAGGGGGTCTTTCACCCCTCCACTTT.